The clone carrying this T cell receptor beta chain was seen a handful of times. The target antigen is unknown. UMIs and a universal primer site were added when TCR cDNA was made by 5'RACE template switching. TCRdb reanalysed the 5' RACE reads using MiXCR and keeps one entry per CDR3 protein. The sample comprises approximately 510,000 distinct CDR3 sequences, less than 25% of which are singletons, and around 17% rests with the top ten. This record belongs to a study of T cells after yellow fever vaccination. The study, taken as a whole, reports: Abundant clonotypes from the bulk population could have been carried over as contaminants into FACS-sorted repertoires.

Trimming removed 1 base from V and 6 bases from J, with 15 bases in between. The CDR3 loop spans 15 amino acids. The germline V gene encodes CDR1 MGHRA and CDR2 YSYEKL. The chain couples TRBV4-1 to TRBJ1-2, with a possible D match to TRBD1 (6 bases). The source was PBMCs, collected 21 days after the first yellow fever vaccination. The source is a young man who received the YFV17D yellow fever vaccine. The DNA of the CDR3 is TGCGCCAGCAGCCAAGTTGCACAGGGAATTAATGGCTACACCTTC. Amino acids: CASSQVAQGINGYTF.